Listed below are T cell receptor beta chains from one sample, sequenced in a study of CD8 T cells in ankylosing spondylitis. MiXCR, run by TCRdb on the 5' RACE reads, gives a single entry per CDR3 protein. The sample lists approximately 220,000 distinct CDR3 sequences, 20% to 30% occurring once. Sequenced sample: blood, either unsorted or a sorted T cell fraction (not recorded which). The receptors were gathered from a male donor with ankylosing spondylitis or in good health (not recorded which). Both conserved end residues are part of each CDR3. Each record gives: J gene, V gene, D gene, clone size, CDR3 DNA, CDR3 protein. D genes are given only for firm matches. Clone size appears in some rows only: once, few, many, or a class for an expanded clone.

>TRBJ2-5|TRBV12-3/TRBV12-4|TRBD1|NA
TGTGCCAGCAGCCCCGGGACAGTTATAAAGACCCAGTACTTT
CASSPGTVIKTQYF
>TRBJ2-1|TRBV20-1|NA|NA
TGCAGTGGGGTCGGGGTGCGGGGATACAATGAGCAGTTCTTC
CSGVGVRGYNEQFF
>TRBJ2-1|TRBV5-1|NA|NA
TGCGCCAGCAGCTTGGGGGCGAACAATGAGCAGTTCTTC
CASSLGANNEQFF
>TRBJ2-5|TRBV7-2|NA|few
TGTGCCAGCACCGTCGGAGAGACCCAGTACTTC
CASTVGETQYF
>TRBJ1-1|TRBV6-1|TRBD1|many
TGTGCCAGCAGGGGGACAGGGGGCATGGGCACTGAAGCTTTCTTT
CASRGTGGMGTEAFF
>TRBJ1-5|TRBV6-1|NA|few
TGTGCCAGCAGTCCTGTACAGGGCTTAGGTCAGCCCCAGCATTTT
CASSPVQGLGQPQHF
>TRBJ2-7|TRBV29-1|TRBD1|many
TGCAGCGTTGTCGGACAGGGACCCTACGAGCAGTACTTC
CSVVGQGPYEQYF
>TRBJ2-3|TRBV5-1|NA|few
TGCGCCAGCAGCTTAACAGGCACAGATACGCAGTATTTT
CASSLTGTDTQYF
>TRBJ1-1|TRBV20-1|NA|many
TGCAGTGCTAGAGATGGGGGTGGGGGCACTGAAGCTTTCTTT
CSARDGGGGTEAFF
>TRBJ1-1|TRBV12-3/TRBV12-4|NA|many
TGTGCCAGCAGTTTTCCACCCACTGAAGCTTTCTTT
CASSFPPTEAFF
>TRBJ2-5|TRBV5-5|NA|few
TGTGCCAGCAGCTCGGGGCAGGGGGGCGGCCAAGAGACCCAGTACTTC
CASSSGQGGGQETQYF
>TRBJ2-1|TRBV11-2|NA|many
TGTGCCAGCAGCTCGTGGGGGGCAAATGAGCAGTTCTTC
CASSSWGANEQFF
>TRBJ2-2|TRBV9|NA|many
TGTGCCAGCAGCGAAGCTCAGGGGAACACCGGGGAGCTGTTTTTT
CASSEAQGNTGELFF
>TRBJ1-4|TRBV5-1|NA|many
TGCGCCAGCAGCTTCGGGGGCCAAAATGAAAAACTGTTTTTT
CASSFGGQNEKLFF
>TRBJ1-1|TRBV5-5|NA|many
TGTGCCAGCAGCTTACAGGGCCTAATGAACACTGAAGCTTTCTTT
CASSLQGLMNTEAFF
>TRBJ1-1|TRBV29-1|NA|NA
TGCAGCGTCACCGGCAGGGGGAACACTGAAGCTTTCTTT
CSVTGRGNTEAFF
>TRBJ2-1|TRBV5-1|TRBD2|many
TGCGCCAGCAGCTCCGGACTAGCGGGAAAATACAATGAGCAGTTCTTC
CASSSGLAGKYNEQFF
>TRBJ2-6|TRBV12-3/TRBV12-4|NA|many
TGTGCCAGCAGTTTAGGTGGTTGGAGCTCTGGGGCCAACGTCCTGACTTTC
CASSLGGWSSGANVLTF
>TRBJ2-1|TRBV20-1|TRBD2|NA
TGCAGTGCTTACCAAAGCGGGATCGATGAGCAGTTCTTC
CSAYQSGIDEQFF
>TRBJ2-2|TRBV20-1|NA|NA
TGCAGTGCTAGTCCGGGCCCCGGGGAGCTGTTTTTT
CSASPGPGELFF
>TRBJ2-3|TRBV20-1|TRBD2|many
TGCAGTGCTAGAGATAGACGACTAGCGGGGTCAGATACGCAGTATTTT
CSARDRRLAGSDTQYF
>TRBJ2-2|TRBV5-1|NA|many
TGCGCCAGCAGAGTAGAGACCGGGGAGCTGTTTTTT
CASRVETGELFF
>TRBJ2-1|TRBV5-1|NA|many
TGCGCCAGCAGCTTGGAGGGGCCCTACAATGAGCAGTTCTTC
CASSLEGPYNEQFF
>TRBJ2-7|TRBV18|NA|NA
TGTGCCAGCTCAGAGGGCTACCGACGAGAGCAGTACTTC
CASSEGYRREQYF
>TRBJ1-5|TRBV20-1|NA|few
TGCAGTGCTCAGGACAGAAATCAGCCCCAGCATTTT
CSAQDRNQPQHF
>TRBJ2-3|TRBV12-3/TRBV12-4|NA|many
TGTGCCAGCAGTTTAGATCGGGCAGGGGGCACAGATACGCAGTATTTT
CASSLDRAGGTDTQYF
>TRBJ2-2|TRBV5-1|TRBD2|many
TGCGCCAGCAGCTTGCTGAGCGGGAGCACCGGGGAGCTGTTTTTT
CASSLLSGSTGELFF
>TRBJ2-2|TRBV5-1|NA|NA
TGCGCCAGCACCCCCTTCACGAACACCGGGGAGCTGTTTTTT
CASTPFTNTGELFF
>TRBJ2-3|TRBV6-5|NA|NA
TGTGCTAGCAGTTCAAAAGGCACAGATACGCAGTATTTT
CASSSKGTDTQYF
>TRBJ1-6|TRBV7-8|NA|many
TGTGCCAGCAGCTCAGCGGGCAGGGGTTTTAATTCACCCCTCCACTTT
CASSSAGRGFNSPLHF
>TRBJ1-6|TRBV28|NA|many
TGTGCCAGCAGGGGGGGGACCTCATCACCCCTCCACTTT
CASRGGTSSPLHF
>TRBJ1-3|TRBV4-2|TRBD1|NA
TGTGCCAGCAGCGGGGACAGGGGTAACTCTGGAAACACCATATATTTT
CASSGDRGNSGNTIYF
>TRBJ2-7|TRBV29-1|NA|few
TGCAGCGTCCAGGGGTCCTACGAGCAGTACTTC
CSVQGSYEQYF
>TRBJ2-1|TRBV11-1|NA|many
TGTGCCAGCGCGACCGGGACCCGAAACGCCAATGAGCAGTTCTTC
CASATGTRNANEQFF
>TRBJ2-7|TRBV20-1|TRBD2|NA
TGCAGTGCTAATAGCGGGAGGGCTGGTTACGAGCAGTACTTC
CSANSGRAGYEQYF
>TRBJ2-3|TRBV20-1|TRBD2|NA
TGCAGTGCTAGGGGGGGGAGGAGCACAGATACGCAGTATTTT
CSARGGRSTDTQYF
>TRBJ1-6|TRBV7-8|NA|many
TGTGCCAGCAGCCGAGAGCCCGGGACGGTCTATAATTCACCCCTCCACTTT
CASSREPGTVYNSPLHF
>TRBJ2-6|TRBV6-5|NA|NA
TGTGTCAGCAGTTACGTCTCTGGGGCCAACGTCCTGACTTTC
CVSSYVSGANVLTF
>TRBJ2-1|TRBV10-3|NA|many
TGTGCCATCAGTGCGGCCCTAGGAGGGAGCTCCTACAATGAGCAGTTCTTC
CAISAALGGSSYNEQFF
>TRBJ2-1|TRBV15|TRBD1|NA
TGTGCCACCAGCTTCCAGGGGGACTACAATGAGCAGTTCTTC
CATSFQGDYNEQFF
>TRBJ2-5|TRBV6-5|NA|NA
TGTGCCAGCAGTTACCACGGCGGAGAGACCCAGTACTTC
CASSYHGGETQYF
>TRBJ2-3|TRBV20-1|TRBD2|many
TGCAGTGCTAGTGGACTAGCGCCATTGACAGATACGCAGTATTTT
CSASGLAPLTDTQYF
>TRBJ1-1|TRBV4-2|NA|many
TGTGCCAGCAGCCAAGTAAGGCAATTAGGTACTGAAGCTTTCTTT
CASSQVRQLGTEAFF
>TRBJ2-7|TRBV5-1|TRBD1|many
TGCGCCAGCAGCTACGGACAGGGGGCCTACGAGCAGTACTTC
CASSYGQGAYEQYF
>TRBJ2-2|TRBV12-3/TRBV12-4|NA|many
TGTGCCAGCAAGATTACAGGAGACACCGGGGAGCTGTTTTTT
CASKITGDTGELFF
>TRBJ2-3|TRBV5-1|TRBD2|few
TGCGCCAGCAGCTTGCCGCTAGCGGGAGGTACAGATACGCAGTATTTT
CASSLPLAGGTDTQYF
>TRBJ2-2|TRBV20-1|TRBD2|NA
TGCAGTGCTAGAGCCCGACTAGCGGGTGACGGGGAGCTGTTTTTT
CSARARLAGDGELFF
>TRBJ2-7|TRBV7-3|NA|once
TGTGCCAGCAGCTTAACGGCGATCCCCGGCGGCGAGCAGTACTTC
CASSLTAIPGGEQYF
>TRBJ1-2|TRBV12-3/TRBV12-4|TRBD1|many
TGTGCCAGCGGTTCTACAGGGGAAAATGGCTACACCTTC
CASGSTGENGYTF
>TRBJ1-4|TRBV12-3/TRBV12-4|TRBD1|NA
TGTGCCAGCACCAATGACAGGGAGTATGAAAAACTGTTTTTT
CASTNDREYEKLFF
>TRBJ2-7|TRBV13|NA|NA
TGTGCCAGCAGCCGACAGAGCTCCTACGAGCAGTACTTC
CASSRQSSYEQYF
>TRBJ2-5|TRBV10-3|TRBD1|few
TGTGCCATCAGTGAGGGGACAGGGGGCGAGACCCAGTACTTC
CAISEGTGGETQYF
>TRBJ2-1|TRBV20-1|NA|few
TGCAGTGCTCGAGACGAGGGGGAGTTCTACAATGAGCAGTTCTTC
CSARDEGEFYNEQFF
>TRBJ1-2|TRBV29-1|TRBD1|few
TGCAGCGTTGAAAATAGGGACAGACATAACTATGGCTACACCTTC
CSVENRDRHNYGYTF